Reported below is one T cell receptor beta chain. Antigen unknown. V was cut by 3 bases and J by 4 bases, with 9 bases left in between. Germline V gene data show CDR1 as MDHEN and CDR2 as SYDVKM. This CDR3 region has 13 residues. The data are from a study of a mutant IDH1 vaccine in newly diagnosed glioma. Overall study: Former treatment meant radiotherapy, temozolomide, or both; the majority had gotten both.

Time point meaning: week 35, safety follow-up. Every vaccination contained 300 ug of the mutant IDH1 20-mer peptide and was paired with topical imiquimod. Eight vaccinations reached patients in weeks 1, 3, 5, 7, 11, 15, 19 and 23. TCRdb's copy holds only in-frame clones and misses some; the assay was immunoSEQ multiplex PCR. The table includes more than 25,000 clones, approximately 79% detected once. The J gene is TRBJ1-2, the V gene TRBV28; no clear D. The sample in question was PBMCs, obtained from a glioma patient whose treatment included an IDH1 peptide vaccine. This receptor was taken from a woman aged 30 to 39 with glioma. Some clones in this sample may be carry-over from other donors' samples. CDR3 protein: CASSFPWGYGYTF. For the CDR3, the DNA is TGTGCCAGCAGTTTTCCCTGGGGCTATGGCTACACCTTC.